The 10 T cell receptor beta chains below all came from one sample that was sequenced in a study of shared clonotypes between healthy human individuals. Clones were sequenced by immunoSEQ multiplex PCR, and TCRdb holds only the in-frame ones, with some missing. The sample lists roughly 2.2 million clones, just under 95% occurring once. The sequenced material came from naive CD4+ T cells from PBMCs. Subset reported: CD45RA+ positively selected. These receptors were collected from a man younger than 35 in good health. Some clones in this sample may be carry-over from other donors' samples.

This clone was counted once. CDR3 amino acids: CASSSAGTGMRNTEAFF. The CDR3 DNA reads TGTGCCAGCAGCTCTGCCGGGACAGGGATGAGGAACACTGAAGCTTTCTTT. V gene TRBV11-2 combines with J gene TRBJ1-1; 9 bases match TRBD1. The CDR3 runs 17 residues. Germline assignment: CDR1 SGHAT and CDR2 FQNNGV. V shed 4 bases and J 1 base; nucleotides not matched to a gene: 10. Drawing the rest from reference TRBV11-2 and TRBJ1-1, the complete variable domain is EAGVAQSPRYKIIEKRQSVAFWCNPISGHATLYWYQQILGQGPKLLIQFQNNGVVDDSQLPKDRFSAERLKGVDSTLKIQPAKLEDSAVYLCASSSAGTGMRNTEAFFGQGTRLTVV.

V usage is TRBV2 and J usage is TRBJ1-4, with 8 bases fitting TRBD1. CDR1 is SNHLY and CDR2 is FYNNEI in the germline V gene. V lost 6 bases and J lost 7; bases outside the gene matches: 10. The CDR3 is 15 amino acids. This CDR3 reads CASRGPQGAIEKLFF. The CDR3 nucleotides read TGTGCCAGCAGGGGCCCTCAGGGGGCTATTGAAAAACTGTTTTTT.

This clone is a singleton in its sample. Other DNA sequences from this sample encode an identical CDR3 as well. J is TRBJ1-1 and V is TRBV18; D call uncertain. The length of the CDR3 is 13 residues. Germline CDR1 and CDR2: KGHSH and LQKENI. The V end was cut by 2 bases, the J end by 0 bases, with 4 bases between. This CDR3 is CASSPSVNTEAFF. DNA for the CDR3: TGTGCCAGCTCACCAAGCGTGAACACTGAAGCTTTCTTT.

The genes are TRBV7-2 and TRBJ2-2, with D possibly TRBD2 on 6 matching bases. The CDR3 extends over 13 amino acids. V was clipped by 6 bases and J by 5 bases, with 10 bases between them. CDR1 and CDR2 (germline): SGHTA, FQGNSA. DNA for the CDR3: TGTGCCAGCAGAGTAGGAGGGACCGGGGAGCTGTTTTTT. Its protein is CASRVGGTGELFF.

The V and J genes are TRBV27 and TRBJ1-2, with D maybe TRBD1 (5 bases). CDR3 length: 13 amino acids. Between the trimmed V and J ends, which lost 7 bases and 7 bases, there was a span of 16 bases. CDR1 is MNHEY, CDR2 SMNVEV, per germline (reference sequence). The CDR3 nucleotides read TGTGCCAGCAACACTGGGGCCGAGGGTGGCTACACCTTC. Translation gives CASNTGAEGGYTF.

The count of this clone is one. The J gene is TRBJ2-2, the V gene TRBV7-2; either TRBD1 or TRBD2 may supply D (5 bases each). Trimming took off 4 bases at V and 7 bases at J, with 19 bases between the two ends. Germline CDR1 SGHTA, CDR2 FQGNSA. The CDR3 runs 16 residues. For the CDR3, the DNA is TGTGCCAGCAGCTCCCGCTGGGACCTCAATGGCGGGGAGCTGTTTTTT. It translates to CASSSRWDLNGGELFF.

The rearrangement links TRBV20-1 to TRBJ1-2, with D hard to call. The CDR3 has 11 residues. Trimming removed 2 bases at V and 4 bases at J, with 5 bases between. Germline V lookup: CDR1 DFQATT, CDR2 SNEGSKA (reference sequence). Here the CDR3 DNA reads TGCAGTGCTAGAAACGGCTATGGCTACACCTTC. Protein sequence: CSARNGYGYTF.

Comments on this clone: Other DNA sequences in this specimen translate into the identical CDR3. The chain couples TRBV30 to TRBJ1-2; TRBD1 might be the D (6 bases). The CDR3 runs 13 residues. Per germline, CDR1 GTSNPN and CDR2 SVGIG (reference sequence). The germline V and J ends were trimmed by 0 bases and 5 bases, with 10 bases remaining between them. In DNA, the CDR3 is TGTGCCTGGAGTGTCGGGGGCGCGTATGGCTACACCTTC. As protein: CAWSVGGAYGYTF. Full variable domain (remainder filled in from reference TRBV30 and TRBJ1-2): SQTIHQWPATLVQPVGSPLSLECTVEGTSNPNLYWYRQAAGRGLQLLFYSVGIGQISSEVPQNLSASRPQDRQFILSSKKLLLSDSGFYLCAWSVGGAYGYTFGSGTRLTVV.

With respect to this clone: The same CDR3 arises from other DNA sequences in this sample as well. The V call is TRBV18, the J call TRBJ2-5; perhaps D is TRBD1 or TRBD2 (5 bases each). The CDR3 is 14 amino acids. Germline V lookup: CDR1 KGHSH, CDR2 LQKENI. V was shortened by 1 base and J by 3 bases, with 9 bases between the two germline ends. The CDR3 coding sequence is TGTGCCAGCTCACCACTAGCGACAGAAGAGACCCAGTACTTC. It yields the protein CASSPLATEETQYF.

There are a few counts of this clone. The chain carries TRBV2 and TRBJ2-3; 9 nucleotides agree with TRBD1. The V gene end was trimmed by 7 bases and the J gene end by 5 bases; junction bases not matched to a gene: 1. Germline values: CDR1 SNHLY, CDR2 FYNNEI. CDR3 length: 12 residues. The CDR3, as DNA: TGTGCCAGCAAGGACAGGGGAGATACGCAGTATTTT. Its translation is CASKDRGDTQYF.